This T cell receptor beta chain was obtained from a study of memory CD4+ T cells and cytomegalovirus serostatus. Across the study: Of the healthy Belgian adults, fewer than 10 were CMV seropositive and 20 to 30 seronegative. General study results and limits: Of 150 to 200 reported CMV TCRbeta sequences, 67 were found in memory CD4+ repertoires.

The table came from immunoSEQ multiplex PCR; TCRdb's copy has only in-frame clones and leaves some out. In the table there are tens of thousands of clones, roughly 76% of which are singletons. Details on this clone: As yet, its antigen is unknown.

Germline values: CDR1 SGHVS, CDR2 FNYEAQ. Germline trimming cut 1 base from V and 4 bases from J; bases unmatched to any gene: 9. This CDR3 comprises 17 residues. The sort gate was single viable CD3+CD4+CD8-CD45RO+ cells for memory CD4+ T cells. Serostatus was set by detecting CMV pp150, pp28, p38, p52 IgG. Positive selection with CD4 microbeads enriched total CD4+ T cells. Sequencing was performed on memory CD4+ T cells from blood. The receptor comes from an adult in good health and CMV-seropositive. The genes are TRBV7-6 and TRBJ2-7; 11 bases are shared with TRBD2. CDR3 sequence: CASSLGGSGRAGYEQYF. CDR3 DNA sequence: TGTGCCAGCAGCTTAGGGGGTAGCGGGAGGGCCGGATACGAGCAGTACTTC.